This record looks at one TCR beta chain sequence and its context. The antigen is undetermined. The data were taken from a study of T cell responses to AZD1222 COVID-19 vaccine. Study-wide points: Spike-specific TCR breadth and depth both grew after two AZD1222 doses. There were repertoire samples only from the period after the peak T cell response. Regions left unmutated in variants are reportedly the target of nearly half of spike-specific TCRs. Spike was spanned by vaccine-associated CD4 TCRs, which were dominant at 160-218 and 743-854.

Germline V gives CDR1 MDHEN, CDR2 SYDVKM. The CDR3 runs 14 residues. V was shortened by 5 bases and J by 8 bases, with 16 bases between the two germline ends. The method was immunoSEQ multiplex PCR; TCRdb's version includes in-frame clones alone and lacks a portion of them. Altogether 45,000 to 55,000 clones are present, around 84% being singletons, with the ten largest covering 10% to 13%. Source: peripheral blood, taken on day 0 of AZD1222 vaccination. V and J are TRBV28 and TRBJ2-4, with D perhaps TRBD1 (6 bases). The TCR was taken from an adult in good health. CDR3 sequence (DNA): TGTGCCAGCAGTAAGCCACAGGGTTTGCACATTCAGTACTTC. It translates to CASSKPQGLHIQYF. Complete variable domain (other parts from reference TRBV28 and TRBJ2-4): DVKVTQSSRYLVKRTGEKVFLECVQDMDHENMFWYRQDPGLGLRLIYFSYDVKMKEKGDIPEGYSVSREKKERFSLILESASTNQTSMYLCASSKPQGLHIQYFGAGTRLSVL.